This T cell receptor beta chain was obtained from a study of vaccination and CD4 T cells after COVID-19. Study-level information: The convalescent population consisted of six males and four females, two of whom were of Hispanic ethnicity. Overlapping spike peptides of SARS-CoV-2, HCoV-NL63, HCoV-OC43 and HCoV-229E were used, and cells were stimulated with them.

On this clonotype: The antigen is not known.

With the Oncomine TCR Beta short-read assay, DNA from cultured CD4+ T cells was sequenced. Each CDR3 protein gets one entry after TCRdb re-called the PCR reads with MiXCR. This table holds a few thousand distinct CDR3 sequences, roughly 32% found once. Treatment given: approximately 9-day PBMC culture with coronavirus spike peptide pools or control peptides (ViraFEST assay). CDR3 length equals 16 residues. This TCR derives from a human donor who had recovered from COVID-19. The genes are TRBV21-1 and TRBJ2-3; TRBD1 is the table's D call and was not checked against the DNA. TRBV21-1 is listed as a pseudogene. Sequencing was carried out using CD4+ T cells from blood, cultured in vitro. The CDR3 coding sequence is TGTGCCAGCAGCAAACAGGTGGCGCGGAGCACAGATACGCAGTATTTT. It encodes CASSKQVARSTDTQYF.